This passage covers 27 T cell receptor beta chains from one sample sequenced in a study of technical replicates of blood from a few donors. The method was immunoSEQ multiplex PCR; TCRdb's version includes in-frame clones alone and lacks a portion of them. The sample has about 49,000 clones, around 90% seen once. The material sequenced was PBMCs. Receptors were obtained from a human donor in good health. Some clones in this sample may be carry-over from other donors' samples.

A few counts support this clone. This chain connects TRBV18 to TRBJ1-3; TRBD1 aligns across 7 bases. Trimming cost V 3 bases and J 3 bases; bases outside gene matches: 5. In germline, CDR1 is KGHSH, CDR2 LQKENI. The CDR3 totals 15 residues. The CDR3 sequence: CASSPGQPIGNTIYF. The DNA of the CDR3 is TGTGCCAGCTCACCGGGACAGCCGATTGGAAACACCATATATTTT.

The V call is TRBV4-3, the J call TRBJ2-7, with a possible D match to TRBD1 (5 bases). This CDR3 region has 14 residues. V lost 0 bases to trimming and J lost 2 bases, with 8 bases between them. The germline V gene encodes CDR1 LGHNA and CDR2 YSLEER. CDR3 DNA sequence: TGCGCCAGCAGCCAAGATCGCAGGGCCTACGAGCAGTACTTC. Protein product: CASSQDRRAYEQYF.

The genes are TRBV2 and TRBJ2-5; D might be TRBD2 (5 bases). Germline V lookup: CDR1 SNHLY, CDR2 FYNNEI. The CDR3 sequence is 14 residues long. Trimming left V 8 bases short and J 5 bases short, with 18 bases between. The CDR3 DNA sequence: TGTGCCAGCCGCATACGAGGGTTGGGGGAGACCCAGTACTTC. This gives the protein CASRIRGLGETQYF.

The V and J genes are TRBV27 and TRBJ2-2, with 15 bases fitting TRBD2. The CDR3 extends over 16 amino acids. With 6 bases clipped from V and 7 bases from J, the junction kept 6 bases outside the gene matches. Germline CDR1 reads MNHEY; CDR2 reads SMNVEV (reference sequence). CDR3 DNA: TGTGCCAGCAGCATCCCGGGACTAGCGGGGGGCGGGGAGCTGTTTTTT. It translates to CASSIPGLAGGGELFF.

The chain has TRBV19 and TRBJ2-6, with 9 nucleotides matching TRBD2. Germline V gives CDR1 LNHDA, CDR2 SQIVND (reference sequence). The CDR3 covers 16 residues. V lost 4 bases, J lost 2 bases, and 3 bases stayed unmatched. In nucleotides, the CDR3 is TGTGCCAGTAGTACGATAGCGGGAGCTGGGGCCAACGTCCTGACTTTC. Encoded protein: CASSTIAGAGANVLTF.

The chain uses TRBV6-5 and TRBJ2-1; D perhaps matches TRBD1 (6 bases). V lost 2 bases and J lost 0, with 11 bases in between. In germline, CDR1 is MNHEY, CDR2 SVGAGI. This CDR3 contains 16 residues. The CDR3 DNA sequence: TGTGCCAGCAGTTACAGGGGACAAGTCTCCTACAATGAGCAGTTCTTC. It encodes CASSYRGQVSYNEQFF.

This clone was seen a single time. This chain joins TRBV19 and TRBJ2-5; 7 bases match TRBD2. There are 13 residues in the CDR3. Germline CDR1 and CDR2: LNHDA and SQIVND (reference sequence). Trimming took 5 bases from V and 4 from J; bases not matched to a gene: 4. CDR3 in amino acids: CASSPQRGETQYF. As DNA, the CDR3 is TGTGCCAGTAGTCCTCAGCGGGGAGAGACCCAGTACTTC. Full variable domain (rest looked up from reference TRBV19 and TRBJ2-5): DGGITQSPKYLFRKEGQNVTLSCEQNLNHDAMYWYRQDPGQGLRLIYYSQIVNDFQKGDIAEGYSVSREKKESFPLTVTSAQKNPTAFYLCASSPQRGETQYFGPGTRLLVL.

This clone was picked up one time. V and J are TRBV29-1 and TRBJ1-2; D unresolved. Between the trimmed V and J ends, which lost 3 bases and 8 bases, there was a span of 25 bases. The CDR3 is made up of 16 amino acids. The germline V gene encodes CDR1 SQVTM and CDR2 ANQGSEA. In DNA form, the CDR3 reads TGCAGCGTTGAGTTGGAGGCAGGCCCAATTGGATGGGGCTACACCTTC. Translated, it gives CSVELEAGPIGWGYTF. Supplemented by reference TRBV29-1 and TRBJ1-2, the full variable domain reads SAVISQKPSRDICQRGTSLTIQCQVDSQVTMMFWYRQQPGQSLTLIATANQGSEATYESGFVIDKFPISRPNLTFSTLTVSNMSPEDSSIYLCSVELEAGPIGWGYTFGSGTRLTVV.

The chain is built from TRBV9 and TRBJ2-5; D gene uncertain. This CDR3 has 12 amino acids. V shed 0 bases and J shed 2 bases, with 2 bases lying between them. Germline CDR1 and CDR2: SGDLS and YYNGEE. The CDR3 region has the DNA TGTGCCAGCAGCGTAGCGCAAGAGACCCAGTACTTC. Translation: CASSVAQETQYF.

This rearrangement joins TRBV5-8 to TRBJ2-7; TRBD2 is a possible D gene (6 bases). The CDR3 is 12 amino acids. Germline V CDR1 and CDR2: SGHTS, YDEGEE. The V end was cut by 4 bases, the J end by 7 bases, with 12 bases between. Here the CDR3 reads CASSPEGLEQYF. In DNA form, the CDR3 reads TGTGCCAGCAGCCCCGAGGGACTTGAGCAGTACTTC.

The V call is TRBV2, the J call TRBJ1-4, with D perhaps matching TRBD1 (5 bases). The CDR3 covers 14 residues. Germline lookup yields CDR1 SNHLY and CDR2 FYNNEI. The V gene lost 6 bases and the J gene lost 5 bases, with 13 bases spanning the gap. The CDR3 region is CASSRTGGNEKLFF. Here the CDR3 DNA reads TGTGCCAGCAGCCGAACAGGAGGGAATGAAAAACTGTTTTTT.

V usage is TRBV27 and J usage is TRBJ2-7, with 15 bases aligning to TRBD2. The V segment lost 5 bases and the J segment 2 bases; nucleotides outside the gene matches: 13. The CDR3 consists of 19 residues. Per germline, CDR1 MNHEY and CDR2 SMNVEV (reference sequence). The CDR3 DNA follows: TGTGCCAGCAGTCCACGGCCGGGACTAGCGGGGGGCTTTACCTACGAGCAGTACTTC. It is translated as CASSPRPGLAGGFTYEQYF.

The rearrangement uses TRBV19 and TRBJ2-1, with TRBD2 identical over 11 bases. From germline, CDR1 is LNHDA and CDR2 SQIVND (reference sequence). V shed 5 bases and J 5 bases; nucleotides not matched to a gene: 8. The CDR3 consists of 16 residues. The CDR3 protein is CASSQSGTSGNNEQFF. The CDR3 nucleotides read TGTGCCAGTAGTCAGAGTGGGACTAGCGGCAACAATGAGCAGTTCTTC.

The rearrangement uses TRBV6-1 and TRBJ1-1; possible D gene TRBD1, 5 bases. Deletions cut 5 bases from V and 5 bases from J, with 18 bases between. The CDR3 sequence is 15 residues long. CDR1 is MNHNS, CDR2 SASEGT, per germline. DNA of the CDR3: TGTGCCAGCAGTTTCGTCGTCGAAGGGGTAACTGAAGCTTTCTTT. It specifies CASSFVVEGVTEAFF.

The V gene is TRBV6-4, the J gene TRBJ2-4; 9 bases line up with TRBD1. Germline trimming cut 5 bases from V and 9 bases from J; bases unmatched to any gene: 5. This CDR3 spans 13 amino acids. Germline V gene sequence: CDR1 MRHNA, CDR2 SNTAGT. The CDR3 loop is CASSSDRGGIQYF. The CDR3 bases are TGTGCCAGCAGTTCCGACAGGGGGGGCATTCAGTACTTC.

The chain joins TRBV4-3 to TRBJ1-2, with D maybe TRBD1 (6 bases). V shed 3 bases and J shed 8 bases, with 25 bases lying between them. CDR1 is LGHNA and CDR2 is YSLEER in the germline V gene. CDR3 length: 17 residues. CDR3 in amino acids: CASSHSTRQASPEGYTF. The CDR3 DNA reads TGCGCCAGCAGCCACTCCACACGACAGGCCAGTCCAGAGGGCTACACCTTC.

This clone was picked up a small number of times. This sequence joins TRBV7-2 and TRBJ1-1; tentatively, D is TRBD1 (5 bases). V was pared by 7 bases and J by 8 bases, with 17 bases between. The CDR3 covers 13 residues. Looked up from germline, CDR1 is SGHTA and CDR2 is FQGNSA. CDR3 DNA: TGTGCCAGCACCTCCCGCCCGGGGGGGGAAGCTTTCTTT. Its protein is CASTSRPGGEAFF.

This chain links TRBV7-2 with TRBJ2-1, with 7 nucleotides matching TRBD1. Unmatched junction bases numbered 7, after V lost 5 bases and J lost 9 bases. This CDR3 comprises 13 residues. Germline V gene sequence: CDR1 SGHTA, CDR2 FQGNSA. This chain's CDR3 is CASSTDRMGEQFF. Written as DNA, the CDR3 is TGTGCCAGCAGCACGGACAGGATGGGTGAGCAGTTCTTC.

The chain carries TRBV19 and TRBJ1-6; TRBD1 matches 12 bases. The germline gives CDR1 LNHDA, CDR2 SQIVND (reference sequence). CDR3 size: 15 residues. After removal of 7 bases from V and 7 bases from J, the junction contained 5 bases not matched to a gene. The CDR3 DNA reads TGTGCCAGTAATACCGGGACAGGGGGCAATTCACCCCTCCACTTT. This codes for CASNTGTGGNSPLHF.

CDR3 residues: CSVDRPLGTEAFF. The CDR3 nucleotides read TGCAGCGTGGACAGGCCCTTAGGCACTGAAGCTTTCTTT. This sequence joins TRBV29-1 and TRBJ1-1, with TRBD1 matching over 7 bases. Germline V gene lookup returns CDR1 SQVTM and CDR2 ANQGSEA. The V gene end was trimmed by 6 bases and the J gene end by 4 bases; junction bases not matched to a gene: 8. The CDR3 extends over 13 amino acids.

V and J are TRBV19 and TRBJ1-1; D perhaps matches TRBD1 (6 bases). V was shortened by 9 bases and J by 1 base, with 15 bases between the two germline ends. The CDR3 contains 14 residues. Germline CDR1 is LNHDA and CDR2 is SQIVND (reference sequence). The CDR3 DNA reads TGTGCCAGCCAGGCCGGACAGTCGAACACTGAAGCTTTCTTT. Its translation: CASQAGQSNTEAFF. Looking up the rest from reference TRBV19 and TRBJ1-1 gives the full variable domain: DGGITQSPKYLFRKEGQNVTLSCEQNLNHDAMYWYRQDPGQGLRLIYYSQIVNDFQKGDIAEGYSVSREKKESFPLTVTSAQKNPTAFYLCASQAGQSNTEAFFGQGTRLTVV.

The genes are TRBV5-4 and TRBJ2-3, with 9 bases lining up with TRBD2. V shed 8 bases, J shed 2 bases, and the junction held 3 bases outside the gene matches. The CDR3 extends over 13 amino acids. Germline values: CDR1 SGHNT, CDR2 YYREEE (reference sequence). The CDR3 DNA reads as TGTGCCAGGCGGGAGGGCCACACAGATACGCAGTATTTT. Its protein product is CARREGHTDTQYF.

The chain couples TRBV10-3 to TRBJ2-7, with D possibly matching TRBD2 (6 bases). The germline V and J ends were trimmed by 3 bases and 5 bases, with 20 bases remaining between them. Germline lookup yields CDR1 ENHRY and CDR2 SYGVKD. CDR3 size: 16 residues. CDR3 DNA: TGTGCCATCAGTGACCCCACTCGGAGGGGCGGCAACGAGCAGTACTTC. It encodes CAISDPTRRGGNEQYF.

The V and J genes are TRBV5-6 and TRBJ1-2; D call uncertain. V was pared by 2 bases and J by 7 bases, with 12 bases between. Germline V lookup: CDR1 SGHDT, CDR2 YYEEEE. The CDR3 contains 13 residues. In nucleotides, the CDR3 is TGTGCCAGCAGCTTTAAGGAACTAGGTGGCTACACCTTC. It codes for CASSFKELGGYTF.

The chain couples TRBV2 to TRBJ1-2; 7 positions match TRBD1. Trimming at V came to 4 bases and at J to 2 bases, leaving 4 bases not matched to a gene. Germline loops: CDR1 SNHLY, CDR2 FYNNEI. The CDR3 runs 14 residues. The CDR3 DNA follows: TGTGCCAGCAGTGGGGGGACAGCCAACTATGGCTACACCTTC. Its protein product is CASSGGTANYGYTF.

The rearrangement joins TRBV6-5 to TRBJ1-5; 8 bases line up with TRBD1. The V gene's germline CDR1 is MNHEY and CDR2 SVGAGI. The CDR3 is 15 residues long. V dropped 6 bases and J dropped 0; count of bases not matched to a gene: 4. CDR3 DNA: TGTGCCAGCAGCCGGACAGGGATTAGCAATCAGCCCCAGCATTTT. This encodes CASSRTGISNQPQHF.

The chain uses TRBV5-4 and TRBJ2-3, with D unclear. The CDR3 runs 13 residues. Trimming took off 2 bases at V and 0 bases at J, with 4 bases between the two ends. From germline, CDR1 is SGHNT and CDR2 YYREEE (reference sequence). The CDR3 sequence: CASSLASTDTQYF. The CDR3 nucleotides read TGTGCCAGCAGCTTAGCAAGCACAGATACGCAGTATTTT.